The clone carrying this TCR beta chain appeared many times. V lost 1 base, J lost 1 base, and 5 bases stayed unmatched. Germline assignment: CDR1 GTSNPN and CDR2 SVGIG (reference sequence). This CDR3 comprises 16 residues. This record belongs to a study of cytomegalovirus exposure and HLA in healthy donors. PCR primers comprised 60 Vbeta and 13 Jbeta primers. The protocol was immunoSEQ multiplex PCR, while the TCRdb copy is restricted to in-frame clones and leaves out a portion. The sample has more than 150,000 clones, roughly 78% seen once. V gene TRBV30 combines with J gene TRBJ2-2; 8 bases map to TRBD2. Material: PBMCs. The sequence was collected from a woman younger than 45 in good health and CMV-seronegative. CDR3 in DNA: TGTGCCTGGAGTGCGGGGGGGGTGGTGAACACCGGGGAGCTGTTTTTT. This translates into CAWSAGGVVNTGELFF.